The rows below give T cell receptor beta chains drawn from one sample of a study of cytomegalovirus exposure and HLA in healthy donors. Repertoires were generated with immunoSEQ multiplex PCR, while TCRdb's copy carries only in-frame clones and drops some. Of some 130,000 clones in the sample, approximately 84% were seen once. Specimen: PBMCs. The source of these receptors is a man aged 25 to 40 in good health and CMV-seropositive. The CDR3 runs from the conserved cysteine through the conserved F or W. Each record gives: clone size, D gene, V gene, J gene, CDR3 DNA, CDR3 protein. A D gene is named only where the DNA matches it firmly. Clone sizes are given selectively: once, few, many, or a class where the clone is expanded.

>-|TRBD1|TRBV9|TRBJ2-3
TGTGCCAGCAGCGCCCGGGACAGGGACACAGATACGCAGTATTTT
CASSARDRDTDTQYF
>-|-|TRBV7-7|TRBJ2-5
TGTGCCAGCAGCTTAGGCCAGGGGATGCCAGAGACCCAGTACTTC
CASSLGQGMPETQYF
>-|-|TRBV7-9|TRBJ1-2
TGTGCCAGCAGGCGCGACAAGGGGGATGGCTACACCTTC
CASRRDKGDGYTF
>once|TRBD1|TRBV7-6|TRBJ2-3
TGTGCCAGCAGCTCCCACAGGGGACCCACAGATACGCAGTATTTT
CASSSHRGPTDTQYF
>-|-|TRBV10-3|TRBJ1-2
TGTGCCATCAGGGGTCAGATTGAACGGGGCTATGGCTACACCTTC
CAIRGQIERGYGYTF
>-|TRBD2|TRBV7-2|TRBJ2-7
TGTGCCAGCAGGACTAGCGGGAGTTCGTACGAGCAGTACTTC
CASRTSGSSYEQYF
>-|TRBD1|TRBV30|TRBJ1-4
TGTGCCTGGACAACAGGGGGCGATTGGTCTGAGGGGAATGAAAAACTGTTTTTT
CAWTTGGDWSEGNEKLFF
>-|-|TRBV9|TRBJ1-2
TGTGCCAGCAGCGTCGCCCAGATAAACTATGGCTACACCTTC
CASSVAQINYGYTF
>-|TRBD1|TRBV5-1|TRBJ1-1
TGCGCCAGCAGCTTACAGGGGCCATCGAACACTGAAGCTTTCTTT
CASSLQGPSNTEAFF
>once|-|TRBV5-6|TRBJ2-3
TGTGCCAGCAGCCCGTATCGACAAGTTAGATCCCCAGATACGCAGTATTTT
CASSPYRQVRSPDTQYF
>-|TRBD2|TRBV7-7|TRBJ2-1
TGTGCCAGCCGCAGAGCGGGAGCGTCCTACAATGAGCAGTTCTTC
CASRRAGASYNEQFF
>-|-|TRBV5-1|TRBJ1-3
TGCGCCAGCAGCCCCGTTTTCTCTGGAAACACCATATATTTT
CASSPVFSGNTIYF
>-|-|TRBV6-6|TRBJ2-3
TGTGCCAGCAGTTACGGCGGGGTTAGCACAGATACGCAGTATTTT
CASSYGGVSTDTQYF
>-|-|TRBV29-1|TRBJ1-5
TGCAGCGTTGTCTCTCAGGTCGGGAGGCCCCAGCATTTT
CSVVSQVGRPQHF
>-|TRBD2|TRBV2|TRBJ2-1
TGTGCCAGCAGACCGACTAGCGGTGCCCACAATGAGCAGTTCTTC
CASRPTSGAHNEQFF
>-|TRBD2|TRBV5-6|TRBJ2-3
TGTGCCAGCAGCTGGGCTAGCGGGGGGTTTCCTAGCACAGATACGCAGTATTTT
CASSWASGGFPSTDTQYF
>-|TRBD2|TRBV5-1|TRBJ2-3
TGCGCCAGCAGCTTGGGCAGCGGGGGGAGCACAGATACGCAGTATTTT
CASSLGSGGSTDTQYF
>once|-|TRBV2|TRBJ1-5
TGTGCCAGCAGTCCAACAGGGTTGTTGAGCAATCAGCCCCAGCATTTT
CASSPTGLLSNQPQHF
>-|-|TRBV29-1|TRBJ2-3
TGCAGCGTTGTTCGGGGAGTTTCGGTCACAGATACGCAGTATTTT
CSVVRGVSVTDTQYF
>-|TRBD2|TRBV7-6|TRBJ2-7
TGTGCCAGCAGCGGGGGACTAGCGGGTTACGAGCAGTACTTC
CASSGGLAGYEQYF
>-|-|TRBV4-1|TRBJ2-2
TGCGCCAGCAGCCCCCGGACCGGGGAGCTGTTTTTT
CASSPRTGELFF
>-|TRBD1|TRBV27|TRBJ1-1
TGTGCCACCGTGGACAGGGGGAATAGGAAAACTGAAGCTTTCTTT
CATVDRGNRKTEAFF
>-|-|TRBV27|TRBJ1-5
TGTGCCAGCAGTCCACACAACAATCAGCCCCAGCATTTT
CASSPHNNQPQHF
>-|TRBD1|TRBV19|TRBJ2-1
TGTGCCAGTAGTTCACAGGGGCCCGGTAGTGAGCAGTTCTTC
CASSSQGPGSEQFF
>-|-|TRBV6-1|TRBJ2-3
TGTGCCAGCACCCGGGGTACGAGCCTTGGGGATACGCAGTATTTT
CASTRGTSLGDTQYF
>-|TRBD2|TRBV5-1|TRBJ2-3
TGCGCCAGCAGCCTGGGGCGACTAGCGGGGGTCCAGGGTACGCAGTATTTT
CASSLGRLAGVQGTQYF
>-|TRBD2|TRBV5-4|TRBJ2-1
TGTGCCAGCAGCTTTAGTAGCGGGGATTACAATGAGCAGTTCTTC
CASSFSSGDYNEQFF
>-|-|TRBV19|TRBJ2-5
TGTGCCACCAAGGGGGAGGGAGAGACCCAGTACTTC
CATKGEGETQYF
>-|TRBD1|TRBV30|TRBJ1-5
TGTGCCTGGAGTGGAGTACGGACAGGGGGCAGTCAGCCCCAGCATTTT
CAWSGVRTGGSQPQHF
>-|TRBD1|TRBV7-6|TRBJ1-2
TGTGCCAGCAGCCCGCGGGAGGGGGCGCATTATGGCTACACCTTC
CASSPREGAHYGYTF
>-|-|TRBV28|TRBJ1-2
TGTGCCAGCAGTTTGCCGGGACTCACTAACTATGGCTACACCTTC
CASSLPGLTNYGYTF
>-|-|TRBV15|TRBJ1-2
TGTGCCACCAGCAGAGATCGTAAAGGGGTGTTCGGCTACACCTTC
CATSRDRKGVFGYTF
>-|TRBD1|TRBV4-1|TRBJ2-2
TGCGCCAGCAGCCTAGCCGGGACAGGGTTCACCGGGGAGCTGTTTTTT
CASSLAGTGFTGELFF
>-|-|TRBV7-2|TRBJ1-2
TGTGCCAGCAGCTTACCGGTAATCCCATATGGCTACACCTTC
CASSLPVIPYGYTF
>once|-|TRBV14|TRBJ2-1
TGTGCCAGCAGCCGCGGATATGAGCAGTTCTTC
CASSRGYEQFF
>-|TRBD1|TRBV30|TRBJ1-1
TGTGCCTGGAGTCCAAGACAGGGTGAAGCTTTCTTT
CAWSPRQGEAFF
>-|-|TRBV19|TRBJ1-1
TGTGCCAGTAGTATTAGTCAGGCGAACACTGAAGCTTTCTTT
CASSISQANTEAFF
>-|-|TRBV7-7|TRBJ2-6
TGTGCCAGCAGCGCTCTAAAGTCCCCTGGGGCCAACGTCCTGACTTTC
CASSALKSPGANVLTF
>-|TRBD2|TRBV7-3|TRBJ2-1
TGTGCCAGCAGCTTGCAGGCGGGGGGCGTCTACAATGAGCAGTTCTTC
CASSLQAGGVYNEQFF
>-|TRBD2|TRBV5-1|TRBJ2-7
TGCGCCAGCAGGGTGGGACTAGCGGGAGGCGAGCAGTACTTC
CASRVGLAGGEQYF
>few|-|TRBV11-2|TRBJ1-2
TGTGCCAGCAGCCCCCACACAGACTATGGCTACACCTTC
CASSPHTDYGYTF
>-|TRBD1|TRBV28|TRBJ1-4
TGTGCCAGCAGAACAGGGGGCGAGGGTGAAAAACTGTTTTTT
CASRTGGEGEKLFF
>-|-|TRBV10-3|TRBJ2-1
TGTGCCATCACTACGGGACTCTACAATGAGCAGTTCTTC
CAITTGLYNEQFF
>-|TRBD1|TRBV4-2|TRBJ2-7
TGTGCCAGCAGCTTGGGGACAGGCTCCTACGAGCAGTACTTC
CASSLGTGSYEQYF
>-|TRBD1|TRBV27|TRBJ1-5
TGTGCCAGCACCCTAGTTAGGGACAGGGGGCAGCCCCAGCATTTT
CASTLVRDRGQPQHF
>-|-|TRBV11-1|TRBJ2-3
TGTGCCAGCAGCTTCGACTCCCCCCCCACAGATACGCAGTATTTT
CASSFDSPPTDTQYF
>-|TRBD2|TRBV5-4|TRBJ2-2
TGTGCCAGCAGCGGGAGGACTAGCGGGGGGGAATATACCGGGGAGCTGTTTTTT
CASSGRTSGGEYTGELFF
>-|TRBD1|TRBV5-1|TRBJ2-5
TGCGCCAGCAGCACAGGGGGCCAGGAGACCCAGTACTTC
CASSTGGQETQYF
>few|-|TRBV5-5|TRBJ1-2
TGTGCCAGCAGCTTGGAGGGGCCCTATGGCTACACCTTC
CASSLEGPYGYTF
>-|TRBD1|TRBV12-5|TRBJ1-1
TGTGCTAGTGGTTCACAGACAGGGGGCTTCGAGGCTTTCTTT
CASGSQTGGFEAFF
>-|-|TRBV6-6|TRBJ2-5
TGTGCCAGCAGCCAATCTGCGGAGACCCAGTACTTC
CASSQSAETQYF
>-|-|TRBV9|TRBJ2-7
TGTGCCAGCAGCGTAGGTGGGCCGACCTACGAGCAGTACTTC
CASSVGGPTYEQYF
>-|TRBD2|TRBV7-2|TRBJ2-7
TGTGCCAGCAGCCGGACTAGCGGGAGCTACGAGCAGTACTTC
CASSRTSGSYEQYF
>once|-|TRBV30|TRBJ2-7
TGTGCCTGGCGGGACAATGCCTACGAGCAGTACTTC
CAWRDNAYEQYF
>-|TRBD2|TRBV5-4|TRBJ2-3
TGTGCCAGCAGCACTGGGACTAGCGGGAGAAATACGCAGTATTTT
CASSTGTSGRNTQYF